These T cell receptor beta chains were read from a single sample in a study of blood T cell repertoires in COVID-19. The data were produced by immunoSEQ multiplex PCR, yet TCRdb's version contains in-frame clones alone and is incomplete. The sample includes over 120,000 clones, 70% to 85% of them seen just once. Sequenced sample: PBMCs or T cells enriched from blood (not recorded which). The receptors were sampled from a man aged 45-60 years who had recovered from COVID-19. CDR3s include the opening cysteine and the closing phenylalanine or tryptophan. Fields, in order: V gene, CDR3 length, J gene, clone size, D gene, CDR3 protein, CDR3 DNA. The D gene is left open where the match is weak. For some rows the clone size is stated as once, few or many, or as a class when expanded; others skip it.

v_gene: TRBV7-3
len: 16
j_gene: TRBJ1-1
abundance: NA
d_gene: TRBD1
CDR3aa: CASSKHPGTENTEAFF
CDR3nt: TGTGCCAGCAGCAAACACCCCGGGACAGAGAACACTGAAGCTTTCTTT

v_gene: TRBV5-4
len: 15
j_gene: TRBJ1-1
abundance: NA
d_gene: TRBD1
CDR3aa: CASSWARTGNTEAFF
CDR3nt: TGTGCCAGCAGCTGGGCGCGGACAGGGAACACTGAAGCTTTCTTT

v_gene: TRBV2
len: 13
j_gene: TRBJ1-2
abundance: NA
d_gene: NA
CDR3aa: CASTGRVSYGYTF
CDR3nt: TGTGCCAGCACCGGGCGGGTGTCCTATGGCTACACCTTC

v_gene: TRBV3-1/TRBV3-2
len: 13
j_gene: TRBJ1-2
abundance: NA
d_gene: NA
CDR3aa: CASSHRADYGYTF
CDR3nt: TGTGCCAGCAGCCACAGGGCGGACTATGGCTACACCTTC

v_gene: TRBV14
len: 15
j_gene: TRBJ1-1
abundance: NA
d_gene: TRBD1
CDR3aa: CASSHVRGENTEAFF
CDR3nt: TGTGCCAGCAGCCATGTCAGGGGGGAGAACACTGAAGCTTTCTTT

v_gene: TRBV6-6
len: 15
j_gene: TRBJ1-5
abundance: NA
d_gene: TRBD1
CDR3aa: CASSRTGRGNQPQHF
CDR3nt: TGTGCCAGCAGTAGGACAGGGCGCGGAAATCAGCCCCAGCATTTT

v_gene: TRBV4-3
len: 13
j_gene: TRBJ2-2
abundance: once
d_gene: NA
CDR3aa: CASSQDYTGELFF
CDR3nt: TGCGCCAGCAGCCAAGACTACACCGGGGAGCTGTTTTTT

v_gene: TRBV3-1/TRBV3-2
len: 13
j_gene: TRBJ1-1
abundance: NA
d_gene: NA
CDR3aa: CASSQGEPGKAFF
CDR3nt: TGTGCCAGCAGCCAAGGTGAGCCAGGGAAAGCTTTCTTT

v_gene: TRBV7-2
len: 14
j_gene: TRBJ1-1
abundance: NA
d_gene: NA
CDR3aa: CASSPSWGDTEAFF
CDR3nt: TGTGCCAGCAGCCCCAGCTGGGGGGACACTGAAGCTTTCTTT

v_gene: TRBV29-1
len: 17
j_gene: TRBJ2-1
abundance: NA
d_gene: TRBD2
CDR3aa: CSVDGQSSGGPYNEQFF
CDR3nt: TGCAGCGTTGACGGCCAGTCTAGCGGGGGGCCCTACAATGAGCAGTTCTTC

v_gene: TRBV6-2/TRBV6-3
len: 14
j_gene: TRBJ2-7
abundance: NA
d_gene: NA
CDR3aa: CASSYYGQSYEQYF
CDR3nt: TGTGCCAGCAGTTACTACGGACAGTCCTACGAGCAGTACTTC

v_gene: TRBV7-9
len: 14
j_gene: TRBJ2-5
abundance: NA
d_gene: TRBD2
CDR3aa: CASTPGLSGETQYF
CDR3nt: TGTGCCAGCACCCCGGGGCTTAGCGGGGAGACCCAGTACTTC

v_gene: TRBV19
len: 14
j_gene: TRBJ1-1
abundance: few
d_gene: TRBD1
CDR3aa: CASRPLTGGTKAFF
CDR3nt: TGTGCCAGTAGACCCTTAACAGGGGGAACTAAAGCTTTCTTT

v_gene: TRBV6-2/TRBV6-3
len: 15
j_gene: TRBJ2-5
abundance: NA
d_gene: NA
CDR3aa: CASSYPPGVSETQYF
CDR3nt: TGTGCCAGCAGTTACCCACCAGGGGTCTCGGAGACCCAGTACTTC

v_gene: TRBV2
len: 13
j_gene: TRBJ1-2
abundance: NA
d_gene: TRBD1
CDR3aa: CASSAGTGAGYTF
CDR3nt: TGTGCCAGCAGTGCCGGGACAGGGGCTGGCTACACCTTC

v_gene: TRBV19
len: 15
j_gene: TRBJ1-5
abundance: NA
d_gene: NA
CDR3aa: CASSSTGRSNQPQHF
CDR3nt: TGTGCCAGTAGTTCGACAGGCCGTAGCAATCAGCCCCAGCATTTT

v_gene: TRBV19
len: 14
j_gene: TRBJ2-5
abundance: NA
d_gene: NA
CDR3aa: CASSGRDKKETQYF
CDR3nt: TGTGCCAGTAGTGGCCGGGACAAGAAAGAGACCCAGTACTTC

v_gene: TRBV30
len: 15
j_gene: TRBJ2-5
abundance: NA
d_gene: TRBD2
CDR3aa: CAWSAGLAGQETQYF
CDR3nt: TGTGCCTGGAGCGCTGGACTAGCGGGGCAAGAGACCCAGTACTTC

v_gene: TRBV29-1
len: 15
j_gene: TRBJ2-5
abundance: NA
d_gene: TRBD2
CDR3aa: CSVEGLAGGPETQYF
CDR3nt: TGCAGCGTTGAAGGCCTAGCGGGGGGGCCGGAGACCCAGTACTTC

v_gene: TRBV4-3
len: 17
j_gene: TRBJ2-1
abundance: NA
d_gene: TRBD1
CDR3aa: CASSQGPRQGAWGEQFF
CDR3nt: TGCGCCAGCAGCCAAGGACCGCGACAGGGGGCTTGGGGTGAGCAGTTCTTC

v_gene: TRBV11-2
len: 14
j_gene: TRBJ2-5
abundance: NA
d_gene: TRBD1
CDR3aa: CASSATGVEETQYF
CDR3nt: TGTGCCAGCAGCGCGACAGGGGTCGAGGAGACCCAGTACTTC

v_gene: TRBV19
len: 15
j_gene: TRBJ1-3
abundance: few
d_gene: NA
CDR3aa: CASSRPDSSGNTIYF
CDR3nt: TGTGCCAGTAGTCGACCGGACAGCTCTGGAAACACCATATATTTT

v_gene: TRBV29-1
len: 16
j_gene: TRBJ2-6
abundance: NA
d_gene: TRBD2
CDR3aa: CSVEGAGASGANVLTF
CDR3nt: TGCAGCGTTGAAGGAGCGGGGGCCTCTGGGGCCAACGTCCTGACTTTC

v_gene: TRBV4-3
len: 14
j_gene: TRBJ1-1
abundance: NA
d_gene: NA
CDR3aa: CASSQGEVYTEAFF
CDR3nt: TGCGCCAGCAGCCAAGGAGAGGTGTACACTGAAGCTTTCTTT

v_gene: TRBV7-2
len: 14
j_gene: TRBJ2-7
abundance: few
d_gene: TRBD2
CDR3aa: CASSLLAGHYEQYF
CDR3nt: TGTGCCAGCAGCCTTCTAGCGGGGCACTACGAGCAGTACTTC

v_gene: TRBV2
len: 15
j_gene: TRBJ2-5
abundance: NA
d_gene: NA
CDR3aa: CASSARESLWETQYF
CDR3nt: TGTGCCAGCAGTGCTCGGGAGTCTTTGTGGGAGACCCAGTACTTC

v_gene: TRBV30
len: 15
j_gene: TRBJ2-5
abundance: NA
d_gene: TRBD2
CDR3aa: CAWTSGGASDETQYF
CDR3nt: TGTGCCTGGACTAGCGGGGGGGCATCGGACGAGACCCAGTACTTC

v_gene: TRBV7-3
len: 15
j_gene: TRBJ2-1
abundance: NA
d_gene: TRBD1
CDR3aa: CASSPGQGDRNEQFF
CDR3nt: TGTGCCAGCAGCCCTGGACAGGGGGATCGGAATGAGCAGTTCTTC

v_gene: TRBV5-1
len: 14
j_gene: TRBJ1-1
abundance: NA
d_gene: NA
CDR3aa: CASSSGLTNTEAFF
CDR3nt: TGCGCCAGCAGCTCTGGACTTACGAACACTGAAGCTTTCTTT

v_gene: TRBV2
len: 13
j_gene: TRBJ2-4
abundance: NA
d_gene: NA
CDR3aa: CASTLDRQNIQYF
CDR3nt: TGTGCCAGCACCCTGGACAGACAAAACATTCAGTACTTC

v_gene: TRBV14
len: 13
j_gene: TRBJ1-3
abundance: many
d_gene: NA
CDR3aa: CASSQEREDTIYF
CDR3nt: TGTGCCAGCAGCCAAGAACGGGAGGACACCATATATTTT

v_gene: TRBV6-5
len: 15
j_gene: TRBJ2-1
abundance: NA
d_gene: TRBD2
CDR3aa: CASSRSSGGNNEQFF
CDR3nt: TGTGCCAGCAGCCGGTCTAGCGGGGGGAACAATGAGCAGTTCTTC

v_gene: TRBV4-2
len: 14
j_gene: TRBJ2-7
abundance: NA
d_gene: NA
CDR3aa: CASSQGEGTYEQYF
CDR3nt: TGTGCCAGCAGCCAAGGTGAGGGAACCTACGAGCAGTACTTC

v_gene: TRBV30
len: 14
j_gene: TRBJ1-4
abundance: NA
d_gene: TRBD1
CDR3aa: CAWDRDRAGEKLFF
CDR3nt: TGTGCCTGGGACCGGGACAGGGCGGGCGAAAAACTGTTTTTT

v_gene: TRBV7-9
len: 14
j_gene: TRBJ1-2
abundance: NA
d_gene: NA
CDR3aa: CASSLGGDYYGYTF
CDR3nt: TGTGCCAGCAGCTTAGGCGGAGACTACTATGGCTACACCTTC

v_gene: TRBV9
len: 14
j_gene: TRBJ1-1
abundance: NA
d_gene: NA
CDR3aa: CASSPRGGRAEAFF
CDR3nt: TGTGCCAGCAGCCCCCGGGGAGGGAGGGCTGAAGCTTTCTTT

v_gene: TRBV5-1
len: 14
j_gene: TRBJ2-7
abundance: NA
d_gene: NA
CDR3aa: CASSPQAGPYEQYF
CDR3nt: TGCGCCAGCAGCCCGCAGGCAGGGCCCTACGAGCAGTACTTC

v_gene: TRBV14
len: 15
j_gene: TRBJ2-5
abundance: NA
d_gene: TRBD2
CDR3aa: CASSLRSGGEETQYF
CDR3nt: TGTGCCAGCAGCCTGAGGAGCGGGGGGGAAGAGACCCAGTACTTC

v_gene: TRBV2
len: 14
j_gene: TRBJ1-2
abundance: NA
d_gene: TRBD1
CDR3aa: CASSERATGLGYTF
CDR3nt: TGTGCCAGCAGTGAAAGGGCGACAGGGCTCGGCTACACCTTC

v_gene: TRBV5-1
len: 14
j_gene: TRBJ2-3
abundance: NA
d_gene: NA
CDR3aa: CASTTTGVEDTQYF
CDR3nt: TGCGCCAGCACAACAACCGGGGTAGAAGATACGCAGTATTTT

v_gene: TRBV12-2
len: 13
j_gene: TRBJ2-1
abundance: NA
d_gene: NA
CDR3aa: CASRPGQGNEQFF
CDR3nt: TGTGCAAGTCGCCCAGGACAGGGGAATGAGCAGTTCTTC

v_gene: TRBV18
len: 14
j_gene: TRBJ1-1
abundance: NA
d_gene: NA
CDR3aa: CASSPFQENTEAFF
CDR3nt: TGTGCCAGCTCACCGTTCCAGGAGAACACTGAAGCTTTCTTT

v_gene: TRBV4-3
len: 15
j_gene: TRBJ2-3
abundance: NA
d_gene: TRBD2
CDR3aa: CASSLGLSGADTQYF
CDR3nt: TGCGCCAGCAGCCTCGGTTTAAGCGGGGCGGATACGCAGTATTTT

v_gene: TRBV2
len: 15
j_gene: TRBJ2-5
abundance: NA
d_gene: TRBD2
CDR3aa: CASSEQRGGQETQYF
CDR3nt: TGTGCCAGCAGTGAACAGCGGGGGGGCCAGGAGACCCAGTACTTC

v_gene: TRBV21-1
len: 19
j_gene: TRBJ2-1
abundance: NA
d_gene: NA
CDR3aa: CASSKVLASGVCSYNEQFF
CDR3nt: TGTGCCAGCAGCAAAGTTCTGGCTAGCGGGGTCTGCTCCTACAATGAGCAGTTCTTC

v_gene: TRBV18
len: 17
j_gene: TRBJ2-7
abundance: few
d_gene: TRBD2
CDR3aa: CASSPPTSGGGSYEQYF
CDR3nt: TGTGCCAGCTCACCACCGACTAGCGGGGGGGGTTCCTACGAGCAGTACTTC

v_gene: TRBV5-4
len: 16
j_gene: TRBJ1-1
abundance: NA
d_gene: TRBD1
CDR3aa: CASSYNRDRGPAEAFF
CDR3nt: TGTGCCAGCAGCTATAATCGGGACAGGGGGCCAGCTGAAGCTTTCTTT

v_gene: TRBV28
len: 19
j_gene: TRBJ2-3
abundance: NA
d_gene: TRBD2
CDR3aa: CASSLGLAGGSTSTDTQYF
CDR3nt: TGTGCCAGCAGTTTAGGACTAGCGGGGGGATCCACTAGCACAGATACGCAGTATTTT

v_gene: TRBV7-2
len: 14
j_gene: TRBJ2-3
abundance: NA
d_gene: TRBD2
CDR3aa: CASSSRRGGSAQYF
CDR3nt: TGTGCCAGCAGCTCGAGGCGGGGGGGTTCTGCGCAGTATTTT

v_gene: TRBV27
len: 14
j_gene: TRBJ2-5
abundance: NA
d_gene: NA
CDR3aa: CASSLVRGSETQYF
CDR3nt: TGTGCCAGCAGTCTAGTCCGGGGGAGCGAGACCCAGTACTTC

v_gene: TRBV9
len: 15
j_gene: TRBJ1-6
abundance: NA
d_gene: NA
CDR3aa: CASTPGGSYNSPLHF
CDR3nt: TGTGCCAGCACCCCCGGGGGATCCTATAATTCACCCCTCCACTTT

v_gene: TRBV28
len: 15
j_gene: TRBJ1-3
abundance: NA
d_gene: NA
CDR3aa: CASLGGQEMEHTIYF
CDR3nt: TGTGCCAGCTTGGGAGGGCAGGAAATGGAACACACCATATATTTT

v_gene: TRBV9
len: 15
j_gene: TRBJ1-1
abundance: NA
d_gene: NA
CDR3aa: CASSRNKGEGTEAFF
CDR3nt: TGTGCCAGCAGTCGTAATAAGGGAGAAGGCACTGAAGCTTTCTTT

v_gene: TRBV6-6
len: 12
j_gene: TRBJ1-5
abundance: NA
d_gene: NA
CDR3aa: CASDVGGQPQHF
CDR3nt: TGTGCCAGCGACGTGGGGGGTCAGCCCCAGCATTTT

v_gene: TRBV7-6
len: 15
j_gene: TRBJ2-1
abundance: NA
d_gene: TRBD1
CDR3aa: CASSFGTGVANEQFF
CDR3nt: TGTGCCAGCAGCTTCGGGACAGGGGTAGCAAATGAGCAGTTCTTC

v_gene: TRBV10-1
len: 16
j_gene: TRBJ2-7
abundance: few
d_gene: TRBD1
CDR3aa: CASSESRGTGGYEQYF
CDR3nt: TGCGCCAGCAGTGAGTCTCGTGGGACAGGGGGCTACGAGCAGTACTTC

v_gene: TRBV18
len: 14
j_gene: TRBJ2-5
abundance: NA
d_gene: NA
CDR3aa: CASSTQRLQETQYF
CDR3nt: TGTGCCAGCTCAACGCAGCGTCTACAAGAGACCCAGTACTTC

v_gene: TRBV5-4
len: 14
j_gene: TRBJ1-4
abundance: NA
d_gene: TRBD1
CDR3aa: CASSPSGQNEKLFF
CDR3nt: TGTGCCAGCAGCCCGTCGGGACAGAATGAAAAACTGTTTTTT